The rows below give T cell receptor beta chains drawn from one sample of a study of early T cells in non-severe SARS-CoV-2 infection. TCRdb re-derived calls from the 5' RACE reads in MiXCR, one entry per CDR3 protein. The data show approximately 100,000 distinct CDR3 sequences, roughly 15% seen once. The source material was whole blood. Receptors originate from an adult who was a healthcare worker with PCR-confirmed SARS-CoV-2 infection or an uninfected control (not recorded which). Both conserved end residues are part of each CDR3. The order of the fields is clone size, D gene, V gene, J gene, CDR3 DNA, CDR3 protein. The D gene is left open where the match is weak. Rows give clone size only sometimes, using once, few, many, or a class for an expanded clone.

many	TRBD2	TRBV20-1	TRBJ2-3	TGCAGTGCTAGTGAACAGCGGGGGACCTCTAGCACAGATACGCAGTATTTT	CSASEQRGTSSTDTQYF
few	TRBD1	TRBV6-5	TRBJ2-3	TGTGCCAGCAGCAAGGGACAGAGCACAGATACGCAGTATTTT	CASSKGQSTDTQYF
NA	NA	TRBV7-9	TRBJ2-7	TGTGCCAGCAGCCATGAGCTCAGGGCGTACGAGCAGTACTTC	CASSHELRAYEQYF
few	NA	TRBV18	TRBJ2-7	TGTGCCAGCTCACCGGGGGCAGAATACGAGCAGTACTTC	CASSPGAEYEQYF
few	NA	TRBV28	TRBJ2-7	TGTGCCAGCAGTCGTGGAATCGAGCAGTACTTC	CASSRGIEQYF
many	NA	TRBV6-4	TRBJ2-6	TGTGCCAGCAGTGACTCGGGGCAGGGGGCCAACGTCCTGACTTTC	CASSDSGQGANVLTF
few	NA	TRBV7-2	TRBJ2-3	TGTGCCAGCGGCGAAATGGGGGGGCGTGATACGCAGTATTTT	CASGEMGGRDTQYF
NA	NA	TRBV20-1	TRBJ1-3	TGCAGTGCTCAGGGACGGACTCACTCTGGAAACACCATATATTTT	CSAQGRTHSGNTIYF
many	TRBD1	TRBV4-2	TRBJ1-5	TGTGCCAGCAGCCGAGGGACAGACCTCAATCAGCCCCAGCATTTT	CASSRGTDLNQPQHF
many	NA	TRBV28	TRBJ1-6	TGTGCCAGCAGCACCTACCAAGTCCTCCACTTT	CASSTYQVLHF
NA	TRBD1	TRBV7-2	TRBJ2-2	TGTGCCAGCAGCTTAGCCTTGGGACAGGGGGCCGCCGGGGAGCTGTTTTTT	CASSLALGQGAAGELFF
NA	TRBD1	TRBV28	TRBJ2-3	TGTGCCAGCGATCGTACCGGGACAGTCGGCACAGATACGCAGTATTTT	CASDRTGTVGTDTQYF
few	NA	TRBV6-5	TRBJ2-3	TGTGCCAGCAGTTACGATCTCACGGGGCTAGCGCCAGATACGCAGTATTTT	CASSYDLTGLAPDTQYF
few	NA	TRBV7-9	TRBJ1-1	TGTGCCAGCAGCCCGTACATTCGGGGGGACACTGAAGCTTTCTTT	CASSPYIRGDTEAFF
few	NA	TRBV18	TRBJ1-1	TGTGCCAGTGTACAGGCAGAGAACACTGAAGCTTTCTTT	CASVQAENTEAFF
NA	NA	TRBV29-1	TRBJ1-6	TGCAGCGTTCGTCAGGGTGGCTATAATTCACCCCTCCACTTT	CSVRQGGYNSPLHF
many	NA	TRBV5-1	TRBJ2-2	TGCGCCAGCAGCCCGATGAACCCCTCCGTGGCCCCCACCGGGGAGCTGTTTTTT	CASSPMNPSVAPTGELFF
few	NA	TRBV2	TRBJ1-4	TGTGCCAGTACAGCGGGGGCCGCCACTTTTAATGAAAAACTGTTTTTT	CASTAGAATFNEKLFF
many	NA	TRBV29-1	TRBJ2-3	TGCACCCTAGGGGCAGATACGCAGTATTTT	CTLGADTQYF
NA	TRBD1	TRBV4-1	TRBJ1-4	TGCGCCAGCAGCCAAGGGACAGGGGAAGGTGAAAAACTGTTTTTT	CASSQGTGEGEKLFF
NA	NA	TRBV12-3/TRBV12-4	TRBJ1-1	TGTGCCAGCAGTTTATTTAAGGGCTGGAACACTGAAGCTTTCTTT	CASSLFKGWNTEAFF
few	NA	TRBV21-1	TRBJ2-7	TGTGCCAGCAGCCTACCTCCGAAAGGAAGGTACGAGCAGTACTTC	CASSLPPKGRYEQYF
many	NA	TRBV7-9	TRBJ1-6	TGTGCCAGCAGCCCAGCCAGGGGCGGTGGTTCACCCCTCCACTTT	CASSPARGGGSPLHF
many	NA	TRBV20-1	TRBJ1-2	TGCAGTGCCCAGGGACACCAAGGAGGCTACACCTTC	CSAQGHQGGYTF
NA	NA	TRBV11-2	TRBJ1-6	TGTGCCAGCAGATTTGGAGTATTTGATAATTCACCCCTCCACTTT	CASRFGVFDNSPLHF
NA	NA	TRBV28	TRBJ2-5	TGTGCCAGCAGTTTAGGAGCAAGAGATTATGAGACCCAGTACTTC	CASSLGARDYETQYF
NA	NA	TRBV25-1	TRBJ2-2	TGTGCCAGCAGTGAATACAGGGGAAACACCGGGGAGCTGTTTTTT	CASSEYRGNTGELFF
few	NA	TRBV3-1	TRBJ1-4	TGTGCCAGCAGCCAAGGAGTAGGGGGGAATGAAAAACTGTTTTTT	CASSQGVGGNEKLFF
NA	TRBD1	TRBV5-1	TRBJ1-1	TGCGCCAGCAGATCGGACAGGACGAACACTGAAGCTTTCTTT	CASRSDRTNTEAFF
NA	TRBD1	TRBV20-1	TRBJ1-6	TGCAGTGCTACCTCCGACAGGGTTAATTCACCCCTCCACTTT	CSATSDRVNSPLHF
many	NA	TRBV18	TRBJ2-3	TGTGCCAGCTCACCGGGACGGAGCATGACGCAGTATTTT	CASSPGRSMTQYF
few	TRBD1	TRBV11-2	TRBJ2-3	TGTGCCAGCAGCTTAGTGCAGGGGGCCACAGATACGCAGTATTTT	CASSLVQGATDTQYF
once	TRBD1	TRBV6-2/TRBV6-3	TRBJ2-1	TGTGCCACCCAGGACAGGGGAGAGGGCAATGAGCAGTTCTTC	CATQDRGEGNEQFF
NA	NA	TRBV15	TRBJ2-5	TGTGCCACCAGCAGATTGTGGACCCAGTACTTC	CATSRLWTQYF
many	NA	TRBV6-6	TRBJ2-3	TGTGCCAGCATCATGGGGACCCTCACAGATACGCAGTATTTT	CASIMGTLTDTQYF
many	NA	TRBV29-1	TRBJ2-3	TGCAGCGCTATACAGGGTTCCTCAGATACGCAGTATTTT	CSAIQGSSDTQYF
NA	NA	TRBV12-3/TRBV12-4	TRBJ2-7	TGTGCCAGTAGTCCAGGGGTTACCTACGAGCAGTACTTC	CASSPGVTYEQYF
NA	NA	TRBV3-1	TRBJ2-1	TGTGCCAGCAGCCAGGAGGGCGCCCACAATGAGCAGTTCTTC	CASSQEGAHNEQFF
few	TRBD1	TRBV4-3	TRBJ1-4	TGCGCCAGCAGCCAAGGACAGGGGTGGGGAAAACTGTTTTTT	CASSQGQGWGKLFF
few	NA	TRBV20-1	TRBJ1-1	TGCAGTGCTAGACCTCAAGCTGAAGCTTTCTTT	CSARPQAEAFF